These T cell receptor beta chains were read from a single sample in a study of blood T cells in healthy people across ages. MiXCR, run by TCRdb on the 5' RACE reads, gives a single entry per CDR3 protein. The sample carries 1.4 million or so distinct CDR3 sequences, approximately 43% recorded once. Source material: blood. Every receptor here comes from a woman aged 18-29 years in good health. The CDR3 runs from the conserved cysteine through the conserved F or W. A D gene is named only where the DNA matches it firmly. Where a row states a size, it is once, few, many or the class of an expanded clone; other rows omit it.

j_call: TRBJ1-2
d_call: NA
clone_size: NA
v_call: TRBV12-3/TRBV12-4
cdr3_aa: CASSLQEIDSYTF
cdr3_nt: TGTGCCAGCAGTTTACAGGAGATCGATAGCTACACCTTC

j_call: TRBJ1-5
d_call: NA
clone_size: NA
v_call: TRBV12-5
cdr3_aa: CASGLEQPQHF
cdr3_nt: TGTGCTAGTGGTTTGGAACAGCCCCAGCATTTT

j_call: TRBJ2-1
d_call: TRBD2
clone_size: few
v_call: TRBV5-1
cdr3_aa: CASSSLAGSNEQFF
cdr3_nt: TGCGCCAGCAGCTCTCTAGCGGGATCGAATGAGCAGTTCTTC

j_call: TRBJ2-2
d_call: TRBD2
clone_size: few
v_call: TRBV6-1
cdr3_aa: CASRTGTSGTGELFF
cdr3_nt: TGTGCCAGCAGAACCGGGACTAGCGGGACCGGGGAGCTGTTTTTT

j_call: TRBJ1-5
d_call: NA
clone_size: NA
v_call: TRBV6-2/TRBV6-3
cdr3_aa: CASSYYRVNQPRHF
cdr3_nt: TGTGCCAGCAGTTACTACAGGGTGAATCAGCCCCGGCATTTT

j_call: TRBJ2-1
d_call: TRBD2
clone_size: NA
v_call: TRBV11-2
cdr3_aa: CASSFGASGRANEQFF
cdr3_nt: TGTGCCAGCAGCTTTGGGGCTAGCGGGAGGGCCAATGAGCAGTTCTTC

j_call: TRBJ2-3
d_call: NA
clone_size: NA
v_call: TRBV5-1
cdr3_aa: CASKEWGNTDTQYF
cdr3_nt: TGCGCCAGCAAGGAGTGGGGGAACACAGATACGCAGTATTTT

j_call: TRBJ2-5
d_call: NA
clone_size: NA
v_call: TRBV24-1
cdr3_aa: CATSDPRTVQETQYF
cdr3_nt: TGTGCCACCAGTGATCCTCGGACAGTACAAGAGACCCAGTACTTC

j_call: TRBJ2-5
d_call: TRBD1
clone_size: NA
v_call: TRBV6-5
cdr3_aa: CASSQTRTGGQTQYF
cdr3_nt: TGTGCCAGCAGCCAAACCCGGACAGGGGGACAGACCCAGTACTTC

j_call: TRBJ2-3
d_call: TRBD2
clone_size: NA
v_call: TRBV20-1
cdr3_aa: CSAKGLAGSTDTQYF
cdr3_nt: TGCAGTGCTAAGGGACTAGCGGGTAGCACAGATACGCAGTATTTT

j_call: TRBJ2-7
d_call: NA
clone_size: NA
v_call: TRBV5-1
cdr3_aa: CASSLNPYNEQYF
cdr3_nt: TGCGCCAGCAGCCTGAACCCTTACAATGAGCAGTACTTC

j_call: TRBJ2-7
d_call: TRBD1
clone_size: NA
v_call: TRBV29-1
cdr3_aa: CSVEGTGYEQYF
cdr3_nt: TGCAGCGTTGAAGGGACAGGCTACGAGCAGTACTTC

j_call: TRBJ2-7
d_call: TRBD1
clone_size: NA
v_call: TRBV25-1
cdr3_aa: CASSEPRDRENDEQYF
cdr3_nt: TGTGCCAGCAGTGAACCGAGGGACAGGGAAAACGACGAGCAGTACTTC

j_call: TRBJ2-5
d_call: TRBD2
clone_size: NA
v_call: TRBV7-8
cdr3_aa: CASSLASGGALLQYF
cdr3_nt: TGTGCCAGCAGCTTAGCTAGCGGGGGGGCACTCTTGCAGTACTTC

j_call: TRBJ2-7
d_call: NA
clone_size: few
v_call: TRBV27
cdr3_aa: CASTPMAAPYEQYF
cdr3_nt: TGTGCCAGCACCCCCATGGCTGCCCCCTACGAGCAGTACTTC

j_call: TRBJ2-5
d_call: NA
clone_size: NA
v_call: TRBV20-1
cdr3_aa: CSAIEGGWETQYF
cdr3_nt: TGCAGTGCTATTGAGGGAGGATGGGAGACCCAGTACTTC

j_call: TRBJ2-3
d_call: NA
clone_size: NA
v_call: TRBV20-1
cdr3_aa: CSANRGAMGTDTQYF
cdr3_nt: TGCAGTGCTAACCGGGGGGCCATGGGCACAGATACGCAGTATTTT

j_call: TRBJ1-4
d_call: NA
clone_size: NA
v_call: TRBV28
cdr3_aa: CASSTAGVREKLFF
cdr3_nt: TGTGCCAGCAGTACGGCCGGAGTAAGGGAAAAACTGTTTTTT

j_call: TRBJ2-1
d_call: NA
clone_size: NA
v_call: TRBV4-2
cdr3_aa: CASGQDLSGVNEQFF
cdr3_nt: TGTGCCAGCGGCCAAGATCTTTCAGGGGTGAATGAGCAGTTCTTC

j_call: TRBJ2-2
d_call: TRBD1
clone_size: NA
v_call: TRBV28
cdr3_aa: CASRRQGRGTGELFF
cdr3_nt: TGTGCCAGCAGAAGACAGGGAAGGGGGACCGGGGAGCTGTTTTTT

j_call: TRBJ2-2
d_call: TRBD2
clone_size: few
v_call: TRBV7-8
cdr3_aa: CASSSSPLAGGGAGELFF
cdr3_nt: TGTGCCAGCAGCTCATCTCCCTTAGCGGGAGGAGGGGCCGGGGAGCTGTTTTTT

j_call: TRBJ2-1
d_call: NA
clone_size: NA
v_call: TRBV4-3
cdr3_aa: CASSQDNSYNEQFF
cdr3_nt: TGCGCCAGCAGCCAAGATAACTCCTACAATGAGCAGTTCTTC

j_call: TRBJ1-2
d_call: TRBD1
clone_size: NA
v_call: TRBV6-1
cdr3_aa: CASSGTGGNHGYTF
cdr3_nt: TGTGCCAGCAGTGGGACAGGGGGCAACCATGGCTACACCTTC

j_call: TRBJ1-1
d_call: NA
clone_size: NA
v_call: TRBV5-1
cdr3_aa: CASQPKAFF
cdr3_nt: TGCGCCAGCCAACCCAAAGCTTTCTTT

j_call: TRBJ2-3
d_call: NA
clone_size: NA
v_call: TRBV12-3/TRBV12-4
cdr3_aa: CASSLAADAEYF
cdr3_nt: TGTGCCAGCAGTTTGGCGGCAGATGCGGAGTATTTT

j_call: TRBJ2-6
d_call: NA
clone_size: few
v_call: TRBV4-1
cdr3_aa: CASSQDPTGVISGANVLTF
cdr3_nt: TGCGCCAGCAGCCAAGACCCGACAGGAGTCATCTCTGGGGCCAACGTCCTGACTTTC

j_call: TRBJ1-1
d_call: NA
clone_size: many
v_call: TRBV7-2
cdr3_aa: CASSYTVNTEAFF
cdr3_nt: TGTGCCAGCAGCTATACGGTGAACACTGAAGCTTTCTTT

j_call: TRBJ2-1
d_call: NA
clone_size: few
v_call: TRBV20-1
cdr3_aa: CSAFWLGRGYNEQFF
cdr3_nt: TGCAGTGCTTTTTGGCTCGGGCGGGGTTACAATGAGCAGTTCTTC

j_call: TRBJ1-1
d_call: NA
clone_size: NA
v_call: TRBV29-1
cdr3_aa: CSVQGRLNTEAFF
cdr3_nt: TGCAGTGTCCAGGGGCGACTGAACACTGAAGCTTTCTTT

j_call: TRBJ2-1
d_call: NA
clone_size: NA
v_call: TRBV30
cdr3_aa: CAWRGLSYNEQFF
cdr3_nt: TGTGCCTGGAGAGGTCTCTCCTACAATGAGCAGTTCTTC

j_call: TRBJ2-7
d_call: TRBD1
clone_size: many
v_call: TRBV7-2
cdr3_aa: CASSSLPGQSYEQYF
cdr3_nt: TGTGCCAGCAGCTCGCTCCCGGGACAGTCCTACGAGCAGTACTTC

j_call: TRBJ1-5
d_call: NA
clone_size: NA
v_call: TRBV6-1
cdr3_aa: CASSEDGRSNQPQHF
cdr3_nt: TGTGCCAGCAGTGAAGATGGCAGGAGCAATCAGCCCCAGCATTTT

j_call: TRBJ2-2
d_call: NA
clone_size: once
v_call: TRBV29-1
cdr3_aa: CSVEWGVVRELFF
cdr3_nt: TGCAGCGTTGAATGGGGGGTTGTCCGGGAGCTGTTTTTT

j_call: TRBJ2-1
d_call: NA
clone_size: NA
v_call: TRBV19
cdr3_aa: CASSILWGRFNEQFF
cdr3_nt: TGTGCCAGTAGTATATTGTGGGGGCGTTTCAATGAGCAGTTCTTC

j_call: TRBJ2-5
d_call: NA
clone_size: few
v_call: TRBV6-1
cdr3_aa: CASCTGLPETQYF
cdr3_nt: TGTGCCAGCTGTACGGGGTTACCAGAGACCCAGTACTTC

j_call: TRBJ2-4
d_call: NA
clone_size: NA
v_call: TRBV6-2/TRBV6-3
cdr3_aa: CASSRMEGQWAKNIQYF
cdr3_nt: TGTGCCAGCAGTCGGATGGAGGGCCAATGGGCCAAAAACATTCAGTACTTC

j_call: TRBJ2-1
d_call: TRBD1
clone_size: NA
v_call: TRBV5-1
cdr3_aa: CASSLTTGVRAYNEQFF
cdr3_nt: TGCGCCAGCAGCTTGACGACAGGGGTGAGAGCATACAATGAGCAGTTCTTC

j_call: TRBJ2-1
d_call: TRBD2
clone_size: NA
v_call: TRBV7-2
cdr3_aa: CASSLEGTSYRNEQFF
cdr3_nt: TGTGCCAGCAGCTTAGAAGGGACTAGTTATCGGAATGAGCAGTTCTTC

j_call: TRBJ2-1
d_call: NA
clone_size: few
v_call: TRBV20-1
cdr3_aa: CSARDGRNLSPNEQFF
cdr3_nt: TGCAGTGCTAGAGATGGTCGGAACCTCTCACCCAATGAGCAGTTCTTC

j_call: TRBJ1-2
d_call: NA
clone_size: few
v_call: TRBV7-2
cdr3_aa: CASSLDGGLGYTF
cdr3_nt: TGTGCCAGCAGCTTAGACGGGGGCCTTGGCTACACCTTC

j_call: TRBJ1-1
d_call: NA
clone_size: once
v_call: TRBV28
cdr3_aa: CASSRGEIEAFF
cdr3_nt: TGTGCCAGCAGCCGAGGGGAGATTGAAGCTTTCTTT

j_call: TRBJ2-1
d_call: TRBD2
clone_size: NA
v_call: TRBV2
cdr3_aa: CASSRSSGGSEQFF
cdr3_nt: TGTGCCAGCAGTCGGTCTAGCGGGGGGTCCGAGCAGTTCTTC

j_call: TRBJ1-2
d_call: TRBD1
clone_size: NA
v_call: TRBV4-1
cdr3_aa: CASSQSPGGGYGYTF
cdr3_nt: TGCGCCAGCAGCCAAAGCCCAGGGGGAGGTTATGGCTACACCTTC

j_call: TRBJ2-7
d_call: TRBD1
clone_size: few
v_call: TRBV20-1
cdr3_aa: CSARAGDRITYEQYF
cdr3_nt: TGCAGTGCTAGAGCCGGGGACAGGATTACCTACGAGCAGTACTTC

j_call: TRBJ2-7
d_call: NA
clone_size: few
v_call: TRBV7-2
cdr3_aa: CASSLEASDVEYEQYF
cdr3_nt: TGTGCCAGCAGCTTAGAAGCGTCAGACGTTGAGTACGAGCAGTACTTC